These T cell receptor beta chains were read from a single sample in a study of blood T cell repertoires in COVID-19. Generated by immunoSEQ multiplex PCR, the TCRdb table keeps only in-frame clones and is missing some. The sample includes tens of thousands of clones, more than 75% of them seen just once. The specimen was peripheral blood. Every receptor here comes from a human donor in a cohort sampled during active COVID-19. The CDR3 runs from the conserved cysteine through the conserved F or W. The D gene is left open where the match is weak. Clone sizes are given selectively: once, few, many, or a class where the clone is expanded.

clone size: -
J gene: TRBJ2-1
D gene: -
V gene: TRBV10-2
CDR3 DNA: TGCGCCAGCAGTACCGAAGGAGGACAGCAGTTCTTC
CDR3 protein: CASSTEGGQQFF

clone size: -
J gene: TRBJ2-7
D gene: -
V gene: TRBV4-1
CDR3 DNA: TGCGCCAGCAGCCAAAACTCAGGAGGTTACGAGCAGTACTTC
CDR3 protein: CASSQNSGGYEQYF

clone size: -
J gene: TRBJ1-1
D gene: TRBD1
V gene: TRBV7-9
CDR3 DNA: TGTGCCAGCAGCTTGACAGGGGCGCCGAACACTGAAGCTTTCTTT
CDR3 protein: CASSLTGAPNTEAFF

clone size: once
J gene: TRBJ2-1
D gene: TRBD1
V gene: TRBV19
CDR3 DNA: TGTGCCAGTGGGATGGGACAGACCAATGAGCAGTTCTTC
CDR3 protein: CASGMGQTNEQFF

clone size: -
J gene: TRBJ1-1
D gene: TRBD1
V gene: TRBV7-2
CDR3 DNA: TGTGCCAGCAGCTTAGGGGATCAGGGGGGATTGGCTTTCTTT
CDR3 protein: CASSLGDQGGLAFF

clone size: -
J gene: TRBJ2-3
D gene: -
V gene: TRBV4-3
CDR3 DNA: TGCGCCAGCAGCCAAGATACCCAGGGCCGTTTGCGGGGAGATACGCAGTATTTT
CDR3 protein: CASSQDTQGRLRGDTQYF

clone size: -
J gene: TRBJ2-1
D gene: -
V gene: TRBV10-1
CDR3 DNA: TGCGCCAGCAGTGAGCAACAGGGTCGGAATTACAATGAGCAGTTCTTC
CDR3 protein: CASSEQQGRNYNEQFF

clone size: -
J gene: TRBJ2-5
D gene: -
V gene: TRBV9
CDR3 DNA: TGTGCCAGCAGCGTAGCCGCGGGGAGCCCGCAAGAGACCCAGTACTTC
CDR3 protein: CASSVAAGSPQETQYF

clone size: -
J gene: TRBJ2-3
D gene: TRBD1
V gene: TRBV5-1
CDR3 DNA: TGCGCCAGCAGCTTGGTTTTGGGACAGGGGTTGGCAGATACGCAGTATTTT
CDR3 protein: CASSLVLGQGLADTQYF

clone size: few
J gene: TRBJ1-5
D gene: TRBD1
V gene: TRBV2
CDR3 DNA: TGTGCCAGCACGACAGGGGATCTTGGCAATCAGCCCCAGCATTTT
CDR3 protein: CASTTGDLGNQPQHF

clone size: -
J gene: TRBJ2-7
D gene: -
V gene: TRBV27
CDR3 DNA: TGTGCCAGCAGTTTAACGGCAGGGGGGTCCGGGGAGCAGTACTTC
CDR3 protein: CASSLTAGGSGEQYF

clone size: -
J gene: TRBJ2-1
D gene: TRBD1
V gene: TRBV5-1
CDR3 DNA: TGCGCCAGCAGCTTGGAACAGGGGGCTATAAATGAGCAGTTCTTC
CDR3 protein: CASSLEQGAINEQFF

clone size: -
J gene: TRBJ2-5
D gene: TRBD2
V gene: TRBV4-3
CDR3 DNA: TGCGCCAGCAGCCAAGAACTAGCGGGAACGGGGACCCAGTACTTC
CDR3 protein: CASSQELAGTGTQYF

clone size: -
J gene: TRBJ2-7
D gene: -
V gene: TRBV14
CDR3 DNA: TGTGCCAGCACCGCCTATGGAGGACGCGACGAGCAGTACTTC
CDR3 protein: CASTAYGGRDEQYF

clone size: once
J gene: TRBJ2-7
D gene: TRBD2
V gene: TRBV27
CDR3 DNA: TGTGCCACGATGCGAGGACTAGCGGGACGGTACGAGCAGTACTTC
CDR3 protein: CATMRGLAGRYEQYF

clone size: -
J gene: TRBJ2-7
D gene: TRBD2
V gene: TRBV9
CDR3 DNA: TGTGCCAGCAGCAGGACTAGAGACGAGCAGTACTTC
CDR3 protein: CASSRTRDEQYF

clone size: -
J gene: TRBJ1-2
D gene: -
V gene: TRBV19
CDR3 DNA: TGTGCCAGTAGTATGGGGGCCAGCTACTCTGGCTACACCTTC
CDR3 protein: CASSMGASYSGYTF

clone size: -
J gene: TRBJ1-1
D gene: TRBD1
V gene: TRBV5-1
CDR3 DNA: TGCGCCAGCGGACAGGGAGTTACTGAAGCTTTCTTT
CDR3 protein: CASGQGVTEAFF

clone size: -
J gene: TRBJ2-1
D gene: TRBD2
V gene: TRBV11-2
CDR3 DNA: TGTGCCAGCAGCTCAATAGCGGGCTCCTACAATGAGCAGTTCTTC
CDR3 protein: CASSSIAGSYNEQFF

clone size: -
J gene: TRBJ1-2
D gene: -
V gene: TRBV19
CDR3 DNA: TGTGCCAGTAGATTCGCGGGAGGAGGCTCCAACTATGGCTACACCTTC
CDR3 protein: CASRFAGGGSNYGYTF

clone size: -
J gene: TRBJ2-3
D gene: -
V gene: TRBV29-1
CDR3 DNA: TGCAGCGTTGAATGGTCAGGGGCTTTTGGGGGCCCGAATTTT
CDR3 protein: CSVEWSGAFGGPNF

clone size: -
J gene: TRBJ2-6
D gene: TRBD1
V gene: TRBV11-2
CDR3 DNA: TGTGCCAGCACCCCAAATTGGCAGGGGGCTCCCTCTGGGGCCAACGTCCTGACTTTC
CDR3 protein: CASTPNWQGAPSGANVLTF

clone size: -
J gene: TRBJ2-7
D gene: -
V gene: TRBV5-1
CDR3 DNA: TGCGCCAGCAGCCCAGGGTCTTACGAGCAGTACTTC
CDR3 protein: CASSPGSYEQYF

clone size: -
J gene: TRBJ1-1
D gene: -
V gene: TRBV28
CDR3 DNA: TGTGTCAGCAGGCATCCAGCGGCAGGCGACTTAAACACTGAAGCTTTCTTT
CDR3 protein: CVSRHPAAGDLNTEAFF

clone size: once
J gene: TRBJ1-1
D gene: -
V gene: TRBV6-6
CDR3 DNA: TGTGCCAGTGCAGGGCAGGACACTGAAGCTTTCTTT
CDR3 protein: CASAGQDTEAFF

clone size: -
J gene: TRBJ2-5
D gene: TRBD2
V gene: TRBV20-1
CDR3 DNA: TGCAGTGCTAGTATGTCTAGCGGACAAGAGACCCAGTACTTC
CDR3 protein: CSASMSSGQETQYF

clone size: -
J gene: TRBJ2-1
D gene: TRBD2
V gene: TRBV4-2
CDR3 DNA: TGTGCCAGCAGCCAACACAACCCCGGGACTAGCTCAAACTACTACAATGAGCAGTTCTTC
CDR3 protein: CASSQHNPGTSSNYYNEQFF

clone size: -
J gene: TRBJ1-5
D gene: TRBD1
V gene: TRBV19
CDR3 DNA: TGTGCCAGTAGCAATACAGGGGGCGGGCAGCCCCAGCATTTT
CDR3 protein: CASSNTGGGQPQHF

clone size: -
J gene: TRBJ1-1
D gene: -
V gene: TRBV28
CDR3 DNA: TGTGCCAGCAGTTTGAGTTCTGAAGCTTTCTTT
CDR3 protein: CASSLSSEAFF

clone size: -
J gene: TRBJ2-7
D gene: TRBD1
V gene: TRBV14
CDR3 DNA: TGTGCCAGCACTCTCGGCCAGGGGGCTGCCTACGAGCAGTACTTC
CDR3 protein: CASTLGQGAAYEQYF

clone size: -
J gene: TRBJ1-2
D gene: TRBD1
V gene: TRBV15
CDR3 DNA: TGTGCCACCAGCAGTCGGGGGACAGGGAACTATGGCTACACCTTC
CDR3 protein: CATSSRGTGNYGYTF

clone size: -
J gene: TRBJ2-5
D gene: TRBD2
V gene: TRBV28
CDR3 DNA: TGTGCCAGCAGTTTAAATTGGGGCGGGAGGGCTGAGACCCAGTACTTC
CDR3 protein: CASSLNWGGRAETQYF

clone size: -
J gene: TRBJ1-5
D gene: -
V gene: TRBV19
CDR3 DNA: TGTGCCAGTAGTAGCATGAGATCCCAGCCCCAGCATTTT
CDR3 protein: CASSSMRSQPQHF

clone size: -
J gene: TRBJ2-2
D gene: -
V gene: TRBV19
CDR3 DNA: TGTGCCATAGGGGGCGGGGAGCTGTTTTTT
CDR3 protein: CAIGGGELFF